The rows below give T cell receptor beta chains drawn from one sample of a study of blood T cell repertoires in COVID-19. Sequencing used immunoSEQ multiplex PCR; TCRdb keeps in-frame clones, though not all of them. The sample has fewer than 110,000 clones; about 87% are singletons. Sequencing was performed on peripheral blood. The receptors were sampled from a human donor in a cohort sampled during active or convalescent COVID-19. CDR3s leave out the opening cysteine and the closing phenylalanine or tryptophan. The order of the fields is V gene, clone size, J gene, CDR3 protein. Clone size is stated in some rows and not others, as once, few, many or a class when expanded.

TRBV5-1,-,TRBJ2-2,ASSLGAHTGELF
TRBV9,once,TRBJ1-4,ASSVGDRKEKLF
TRBV11-2,-,TRBJ2-3,ASSFLGAGGSTDTQY
TRBV6-6,-,TRBJ1-1,ASRQQGMNTEAF
TRBV6-5,-,TRBJ2-1,ASSTRTRGSNEQF
TRBV7-8,once,TRBJ2-2,ASSHGTSGGAGELF
TRBV5-1,few,TRBJ2-7,ASRQGSAYEQY
TRBV4-1,-,TRBJ1-2,ASSQDPGGGYGYT
TRBV28,-,TRBJ1-5,ASSRRALRDSLNQPQH
TRBV3-1/TRBV3-2,once,TRBJ2-3,ASSQGTSGGLNTDTQY
TRBV5-1,-,TRBJ2-5,ASSLGTRAQETQY
TRBV28,once,TRBJ2-1,ASRDLSGVLNEQF
TRBV29-1,-,TRBJ2-7,SVGTGIYEQY
TRBV19,once,TRBJ2-3,ASSRQLDTQY
TRBV5-8,-,TRBJ1-5,ASSWGGLRSNQPQH
TRBV19,-,TRBJ2-5,ASRQGLQETQY
TRBV6-2/TRBV6-3,-,TRBJ2-5,ASSSPRVETQY
TRBV13,-,TRBJ2-7,ASSSLQQGAYEQY
TRBV6-5,few,TRBJ2-3,ASSSRTSGTDTQY
TRBV7-2,once,TRBJ1-5,ASSSTGERNQPQH